The subject of this entry is one TCR beta chain. Its target is unknown. The libraries of TRB cDNA were constructed through 5' RACE using UMI labels. For each CDR3 protein, TCRdb gives one entry from its re-call of the 5' RACE reads, without DNA. Recorded for this sample: about 120,000 distinct CDR3 sequences. The data were taken from a study of CXCR3-negative and CXCR3-positive naive CD8 T cells. Study details: The libraries together contributed 150 million or so TRB reads, each supplying about 1.5 +/- 0.3 million.

Study outcomes and limitations: Greater hydrophobicity was found in TRB CDR3s of CXCR3-positive naive cells than of CXCR3-negative naive cells. Both naive subsets had comparably high diversity; memory CD8+ cells much lower. With respect to TRBV-TRBJ usage, naive CXCR3-negative and CXCR3-positive cells were similar; memory differed.

The V gene's germline CDR1 is SGDLS and CDR2 YYNGEE. CDR3 length equals 13 residues. Naive cells were sorted as CD45RO-, CCR7+, CD27+ and CD95-. This TCR came from a human donor in good health. Some clones in this sample may be carry-over from other donors' samples. Sequencing input: naive CXCR3+ CD8+ T cells from blood. Subset defined: CD45RO-CCR7+CD27+CD95- naive CD8+ T cells expressing CXCR3 (TNR3+). This chain connects TRBV9 to TRBJ1-5; the D gene TCRdb calls, TRBD1, cannot be checked with no DNA. This CDR3 reads CASSVSGVQPQHF.